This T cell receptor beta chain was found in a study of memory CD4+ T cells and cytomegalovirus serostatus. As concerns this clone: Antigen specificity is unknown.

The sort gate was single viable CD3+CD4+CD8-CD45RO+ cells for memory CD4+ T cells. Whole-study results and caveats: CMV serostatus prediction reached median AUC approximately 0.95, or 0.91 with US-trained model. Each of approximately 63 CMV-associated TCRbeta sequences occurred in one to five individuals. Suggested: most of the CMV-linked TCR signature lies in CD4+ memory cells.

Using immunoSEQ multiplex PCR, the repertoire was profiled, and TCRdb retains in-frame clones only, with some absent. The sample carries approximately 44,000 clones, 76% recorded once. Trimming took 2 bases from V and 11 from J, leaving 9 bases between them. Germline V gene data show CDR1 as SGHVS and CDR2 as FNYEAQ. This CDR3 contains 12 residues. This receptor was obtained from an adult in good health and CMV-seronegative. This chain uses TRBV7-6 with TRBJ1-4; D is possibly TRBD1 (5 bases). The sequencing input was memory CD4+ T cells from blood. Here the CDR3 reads CASSLQGGKLFF. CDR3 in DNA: TGTGCCAGCAGCTTACAGGGCGGCAAACTGTTTTTT.